The sequence of this TCR beta chain was determined in a study of memory CD4+ T cells and cytomegalovirus serostatus (dated by TCRdb to the late 2010s). Some background on the complete study: The cohort included approximately 35 healthy adults from Belgium, of whom 9 were CMV seropositive and approximately 25 were CMV seronegative. CD4+ memory TCRbeta repertoires of a Belgian cohort with known cytomegalovirus serostatus were sequenced in order to replicate a published TCR-based CMV serostatus classifier.

The Quick-DNA Microprep Kit was used to extract genomic DNA from the sorted cells. TCRbeta DNA was amplified with the immunoSEQ hsTCRbeta kit following the manufacturer's protocol. An Illumina MiSeq instrument was used to sequence the TCRbeta libraries. Regarding the original processing steps: After out-of-frame sequences were removed, 2,204,828 distinct TCRbeta sequences remained, averaging around 61,000 per individual. Each individual was scored by the count of 150 or so previously reported CMV-associated TCRbeta sequences and the total productive distinct TCRbeta count. A beta-binomial model was reimplemented in Python, and scikit-learn random forests with default parameters were trained on US cohort data. On the Belgian cohort, classifier performance was reported as the median AUC, along with percentile confidence intervals, across 10,000 bootstrap iterations. TCRdb provides this immuneACCESS table in a form limited to in-frame rearrangements. Some clones are lacking; in checked studies, under half of them reflect an unresolved V gene, and why the rest are absent is not known. V and J calls and clone size are copied from that table; D and trimming were computed from the DNA. For this sample the table gives around 40,000 clones, of which 75% to 80% were detected only once. The ten largest clones represent 0.7% to 0.8% of the sample.

Study-wide conclusions, independent of this receptor: For predicting CMV serostatus, the median bootstrapped AUC was roughly 0.95 using the original framework and over 0.9 using a US-trained random forest. Among the 150 or so previously reported CMV-associated TCRbeta sequences, 65 to 85 showed up in the CD4+ memory repertoires, with each one found in between one and five individuals. The results were interpreted as suggesting that the CMV-associated TCR signature is largely present in the CD4+ memory repertoire. Only CD4+CD45RO+ memory cells were sequenced, in contrast to the original study, which included naive and memory CD4+ and CD8+ populations. The original-framework classifier achieved a median bootstrapped AUC of almost 0.97 with a 95% CI of 0.76-1.00 on the Belgian cohort.

This clone was detected once. What this receptor recognizes is not known. There are no base qualities to consult, and no much larger clone falls within one base. In the germline V gene (reference sequence), CDR1 corresponds to SEHNR and CDR2 to FQNEAQ. The CDR3 measures 15 amino acids from cysteine to phenylalanine. Only the CDR3 DNA stays, 45 bases, in frame from base 1. At the junction V is shortened by 7 bases and J by 6 bases; bases outside the gene matches: 14. Single viable CD3+CD4+CD8-CD45RO+ cells were sorted as memory CD4+ T cells on a FACSAria II. CMV serostatus was determined using a Roche Elecsys assay that detects serum IgG against CMV pp150, pp28, p38 and p52. Once the samples were thawed, total CD4+ T cells were enriched through positive selection using CD4 magnetic microbeads. Samples originated from another study that specifically interrogated the CD4+ T cell memory repertoire. Peripheral blood mononuclear cells were isolated and cryopreserved according to standard operating procedures, and serum was stored at -80 degrees C. The staining relied on CD3-PerCP (BW264/56), CD4-APC (RPA-T4), CD45RO-PE (UCHT1) and CD8-Pacific Orange (3B5) antibodies, and Sytox blue was used to exclude non-viable cells.

The V and J genes are TRBV7-9 and TRBJ1-2; 7 middle bases align to TRBD1. Input material: memory CD4+ T cells from blood. This TCR derives from an adult in good health and CMV-seronegative. CDR3 sequence: CASIPLAGTENGYTF. The nucleotides read TGTGCCAGCATCCCATTGGCCGGGACAGAGAATGGCTACACCTTC.